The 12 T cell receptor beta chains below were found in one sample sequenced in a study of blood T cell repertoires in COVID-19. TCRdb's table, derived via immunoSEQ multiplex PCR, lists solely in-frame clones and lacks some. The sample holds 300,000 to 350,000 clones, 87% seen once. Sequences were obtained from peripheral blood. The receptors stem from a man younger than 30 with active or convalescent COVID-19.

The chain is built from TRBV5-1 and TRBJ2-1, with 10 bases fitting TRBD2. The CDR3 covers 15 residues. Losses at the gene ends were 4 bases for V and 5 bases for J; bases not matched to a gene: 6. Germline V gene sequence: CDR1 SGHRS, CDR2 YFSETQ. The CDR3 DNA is TGCGCCAGCAGCCCTGGACTAGCGGTCGACAATGAGCAGTTCTTC. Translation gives CASSPGLAVDNEQFF. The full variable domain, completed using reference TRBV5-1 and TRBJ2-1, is KAGVTQTPRYLIKTRGQQVTLSCSPISGHRSVSWYQQTPGQGLQFLFEYFSETQRNKGNFPGRFSGRQFSNSRSEMNVSTLELGDSALYLCASSPGLAVDNEQFFGPGTRLTVL.

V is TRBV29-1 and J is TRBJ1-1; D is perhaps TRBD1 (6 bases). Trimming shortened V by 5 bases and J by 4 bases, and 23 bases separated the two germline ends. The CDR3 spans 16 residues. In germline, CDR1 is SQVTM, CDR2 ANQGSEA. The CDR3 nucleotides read TGCAGCGTTTGGCACCCCTCGGGGGGGCTGGTCACTGAAGCTTTCTTT. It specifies CSVWHPSGGLVTEAFF.

The CDR3 spells CASSVGQGLGTQYF. In nucleotides, the CDR3 is TGTGCCAGCAGTGTTGGGCAGGGTTTAGGGACCCAGTACTTC. This chain connects TRBV25-1 to TRBJ2-5; maybe TRBD1 (5 bases). Trimming shortened V by 4 bases and J by 7 bases, and 16 bases separated the two germline ends. The V gene's germline CDR1 is MGHDK and CDR2 SYGVNS. This CDR3 region has 14 residues.

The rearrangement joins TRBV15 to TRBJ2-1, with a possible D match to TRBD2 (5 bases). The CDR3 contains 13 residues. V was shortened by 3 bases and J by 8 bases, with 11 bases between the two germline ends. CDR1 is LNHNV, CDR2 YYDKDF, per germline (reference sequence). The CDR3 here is CATSSGRGDEQFF. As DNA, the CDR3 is TGTGCCACCAGCAGTGGCCGGGGTGATGAGCAGTTCTTC.

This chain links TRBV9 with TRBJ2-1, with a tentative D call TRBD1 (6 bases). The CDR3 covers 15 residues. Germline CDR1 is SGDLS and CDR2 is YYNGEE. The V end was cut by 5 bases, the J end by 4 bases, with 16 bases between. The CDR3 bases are TGTGCCAGCAGTACCCCCGATACAGGGTACAATGAGCAGTTCTTC. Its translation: CASSTPDTGYNEQFF.

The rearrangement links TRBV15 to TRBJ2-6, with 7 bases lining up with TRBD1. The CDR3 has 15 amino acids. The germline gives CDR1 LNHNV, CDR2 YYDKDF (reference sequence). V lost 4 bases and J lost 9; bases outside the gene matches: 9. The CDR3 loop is CATSTSGQAYNVLTF. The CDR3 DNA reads TGTGCCACCAGCACCTCAGGACAGGCCTACAACGTCCTGACTTTC.

The chain's CDR3 is CASSSKQLNTEAFF. The CDR3 bases are TGTGCCAGCAGCTCGAAACAGCTGAACACTGAAGCTTTCTTT. The chain couples TRBV7-9 to TRBJ1-1; D uncertain. Trimming pared 4 bases from V and 0 bases from J, leaving 9 bases between. CDR1 is SEHNR and CDR2 is FQNEAQ in the germline V gene (reference sequence). There are 14 residues in the CDR3.

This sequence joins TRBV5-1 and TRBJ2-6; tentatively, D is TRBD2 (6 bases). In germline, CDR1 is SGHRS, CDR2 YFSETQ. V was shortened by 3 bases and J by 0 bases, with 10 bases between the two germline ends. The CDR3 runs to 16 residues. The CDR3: CASSYSGVSGANVLTF. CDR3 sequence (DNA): TGCGCCAGCAGCTACTCGGGGGTCTCTGGGGCCAACGTCCTGACTTTC.

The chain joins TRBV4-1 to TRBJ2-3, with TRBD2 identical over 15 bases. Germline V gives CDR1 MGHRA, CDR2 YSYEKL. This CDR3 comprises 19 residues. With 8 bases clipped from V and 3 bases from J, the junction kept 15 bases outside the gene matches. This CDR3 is CASRGGGLAGGIRTDTQYF. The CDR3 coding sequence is TGCGCCAGCCGAGGAGGCGGACTAGCGGGGGGGATCCGAACAGATACGCAGTATTTT.

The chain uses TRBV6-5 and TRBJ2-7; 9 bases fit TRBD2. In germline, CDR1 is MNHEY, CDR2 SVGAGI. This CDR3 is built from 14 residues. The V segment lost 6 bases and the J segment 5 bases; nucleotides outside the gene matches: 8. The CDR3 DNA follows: TGTGCCAGCAGGACGGGACTAGCTTTCCACGAGCAGTACTTC. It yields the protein CASRTGLAFHEQYF.

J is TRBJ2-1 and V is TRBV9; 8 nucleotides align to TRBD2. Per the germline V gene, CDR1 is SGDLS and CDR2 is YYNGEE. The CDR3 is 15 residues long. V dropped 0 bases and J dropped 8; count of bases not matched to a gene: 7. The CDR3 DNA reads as TGTGCCAGCAGCGTAGCCGGGAGGGCCGTGGATGAGCAGTTCTTC. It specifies CASSVAGRAVDEQFF.

The CDR3 is CASSYAGGAFF. CDR3 nucleotide sequence: TGTGCCAGCAGTTACGCGGGTGGAGCTTTCTTT. The rearrangement links TRBV6-6 to TRBJ1-1, with D unclear. Trimming stripped 2 bases from V and 10 bases from J, with 8 bases between. The V gene's germline CDR1 is MNHNY and CDR2 SVGAGI (reference sequence). The CDR3 runs to 11 residues.